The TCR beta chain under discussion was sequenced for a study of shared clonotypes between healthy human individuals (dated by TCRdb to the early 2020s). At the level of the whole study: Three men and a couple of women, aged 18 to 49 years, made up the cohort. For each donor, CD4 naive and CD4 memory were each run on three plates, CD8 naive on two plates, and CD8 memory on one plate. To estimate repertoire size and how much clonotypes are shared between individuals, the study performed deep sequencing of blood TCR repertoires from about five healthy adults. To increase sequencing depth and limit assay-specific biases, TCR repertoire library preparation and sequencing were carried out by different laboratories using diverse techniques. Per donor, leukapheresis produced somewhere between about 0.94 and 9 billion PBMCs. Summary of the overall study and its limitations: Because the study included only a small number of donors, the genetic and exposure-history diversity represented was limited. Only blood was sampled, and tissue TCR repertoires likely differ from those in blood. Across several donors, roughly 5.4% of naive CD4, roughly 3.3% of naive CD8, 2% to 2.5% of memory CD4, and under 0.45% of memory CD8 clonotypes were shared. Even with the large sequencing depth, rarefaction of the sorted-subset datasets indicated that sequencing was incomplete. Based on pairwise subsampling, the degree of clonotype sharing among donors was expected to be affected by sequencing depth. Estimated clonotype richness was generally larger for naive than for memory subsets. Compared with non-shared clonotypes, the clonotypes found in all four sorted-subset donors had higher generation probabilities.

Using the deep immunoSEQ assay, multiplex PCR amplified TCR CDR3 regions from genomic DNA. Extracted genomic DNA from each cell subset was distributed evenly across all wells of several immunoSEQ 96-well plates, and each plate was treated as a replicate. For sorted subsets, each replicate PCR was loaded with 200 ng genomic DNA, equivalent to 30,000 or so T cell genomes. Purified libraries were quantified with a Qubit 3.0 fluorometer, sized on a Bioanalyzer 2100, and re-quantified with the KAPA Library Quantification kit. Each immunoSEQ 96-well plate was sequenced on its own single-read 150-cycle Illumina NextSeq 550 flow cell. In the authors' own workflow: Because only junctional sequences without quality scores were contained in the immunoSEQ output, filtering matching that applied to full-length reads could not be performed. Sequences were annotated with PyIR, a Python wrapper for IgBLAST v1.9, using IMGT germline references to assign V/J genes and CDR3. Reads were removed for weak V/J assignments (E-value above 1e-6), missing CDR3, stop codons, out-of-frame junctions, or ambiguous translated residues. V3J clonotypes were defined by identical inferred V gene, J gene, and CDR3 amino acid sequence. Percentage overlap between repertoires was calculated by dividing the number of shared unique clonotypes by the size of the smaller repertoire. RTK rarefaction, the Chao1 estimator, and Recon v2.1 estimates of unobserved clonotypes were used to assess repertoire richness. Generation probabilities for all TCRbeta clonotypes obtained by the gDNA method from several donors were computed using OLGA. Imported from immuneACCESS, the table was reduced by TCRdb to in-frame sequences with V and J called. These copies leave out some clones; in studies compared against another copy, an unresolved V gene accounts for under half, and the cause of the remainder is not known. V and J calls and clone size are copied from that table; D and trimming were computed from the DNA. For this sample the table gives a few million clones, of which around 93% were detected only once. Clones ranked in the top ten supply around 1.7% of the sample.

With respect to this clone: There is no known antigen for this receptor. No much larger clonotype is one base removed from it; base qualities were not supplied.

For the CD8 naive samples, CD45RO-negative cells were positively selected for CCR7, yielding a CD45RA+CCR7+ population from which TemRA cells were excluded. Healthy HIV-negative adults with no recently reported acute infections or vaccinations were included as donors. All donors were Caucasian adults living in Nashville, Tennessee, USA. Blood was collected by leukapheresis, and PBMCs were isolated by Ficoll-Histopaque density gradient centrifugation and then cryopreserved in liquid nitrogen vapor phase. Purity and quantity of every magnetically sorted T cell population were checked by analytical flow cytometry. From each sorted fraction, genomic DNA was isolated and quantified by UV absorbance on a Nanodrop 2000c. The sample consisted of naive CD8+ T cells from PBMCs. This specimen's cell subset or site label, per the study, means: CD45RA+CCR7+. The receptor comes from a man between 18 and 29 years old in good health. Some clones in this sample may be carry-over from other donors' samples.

The CDR3 has the sequence CASSPGLAGYYEQYF. The DNA reads TGTGCCAGCAGCCCGGGACTAGCGGGGTACTACGAGCAGTACTTC. In this chain, TRBV7-9 is recombined with TRBJ2-7, and 13 junction bases match TRBD2. The CDR3 holds 15 amino acids from the cysteine to the phenylalanine. CDR3 DNA is the only sequence kept; it has 45 bases, read in frame from the first base. From a lookup of the germline V gene (reference sequence), CDR1 and CDR2 are SEHNR and FQNEAQ. Trimmed from V: 5 bases; trimmed from J: 3 bases; junction bases lacking a gene match: 4.